This TCR beta chain was found in a study of cytomegalovirus exposure and HLA in healthy donors. A remark on this clone: Germline is not matched at one junction end, which may reflect a read error.

In the PCR, 60 Vbeta and 13 Jbeta primers were used. Here immunoSEQ multiplex PCR was the method, and the copy in TCRdb shows in-frame clones only, minus some. The table has under 250,000 clones, around 78% seen once. The CDR3 runs 15 residues. Germline values: CDR1 MNHNS, CDR2 SASEGT. Sequencing input: PBMCs. The sequence was obtained from a young man in good health and CMV-seronegative. The chain employs TRBV6-1 and TRBJ1-5; 8 bases are shared with TRBD1. CDR3 in amino acids: CASREGQGGNQPQHF. As DNA, the CDR3 is TGTGCCAGCAGGGAAGGACAGGGCGGCAATCAGCCCCAGCATTTT.